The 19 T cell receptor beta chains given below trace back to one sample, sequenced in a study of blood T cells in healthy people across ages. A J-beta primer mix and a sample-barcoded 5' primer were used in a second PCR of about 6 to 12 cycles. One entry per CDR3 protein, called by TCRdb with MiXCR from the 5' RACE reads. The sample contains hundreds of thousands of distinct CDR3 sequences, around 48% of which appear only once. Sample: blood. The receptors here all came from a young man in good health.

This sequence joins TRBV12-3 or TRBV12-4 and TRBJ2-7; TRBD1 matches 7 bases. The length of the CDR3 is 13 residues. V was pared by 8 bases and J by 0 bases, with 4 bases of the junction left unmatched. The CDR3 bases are TGTGCCAGCGCCGGGACAGCCTCCTACGAGCAGTACTTC. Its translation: CASAGTASYEQYF.

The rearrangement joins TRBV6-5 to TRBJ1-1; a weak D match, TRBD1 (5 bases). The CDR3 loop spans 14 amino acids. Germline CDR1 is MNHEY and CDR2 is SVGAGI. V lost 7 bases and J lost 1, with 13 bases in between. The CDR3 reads CASTAGRPNTEAFF. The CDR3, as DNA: TGTGCCAGCACCGCGGGACGGCCGAACACTGAAGCTTTCTTT.

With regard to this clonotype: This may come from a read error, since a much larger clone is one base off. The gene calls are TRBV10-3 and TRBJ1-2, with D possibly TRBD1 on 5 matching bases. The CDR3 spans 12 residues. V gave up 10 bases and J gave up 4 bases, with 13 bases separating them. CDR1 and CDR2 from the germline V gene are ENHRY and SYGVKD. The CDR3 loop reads CATQGYLYGYTF. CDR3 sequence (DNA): TGTGCCACCCAGGGATACCTCTATGGCTACACCTTC.

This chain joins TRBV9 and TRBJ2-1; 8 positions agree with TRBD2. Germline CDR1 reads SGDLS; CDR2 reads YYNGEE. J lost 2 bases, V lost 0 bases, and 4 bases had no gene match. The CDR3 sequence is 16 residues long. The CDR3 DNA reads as TGTGCCAGCAGCGTAGAAGGAGCGGGGGCCTACAATGAGCAGTTCTTC. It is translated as CASSVEGAGAYNEQFF. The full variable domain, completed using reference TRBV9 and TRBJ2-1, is DSGVTQTPKHLITATGQRVTLRCSPRSGDLSVYWYQQSLDQGLQFLIQYYNGEERAKGNILERFSAQQFPDLHSELNLSSLELGDSALYFCASSVEGAGAYNEQFFGPGTRLTVL.

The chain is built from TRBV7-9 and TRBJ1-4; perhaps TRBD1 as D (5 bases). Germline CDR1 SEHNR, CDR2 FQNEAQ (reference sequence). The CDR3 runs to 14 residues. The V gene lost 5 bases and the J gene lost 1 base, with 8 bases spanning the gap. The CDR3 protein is CASSMGGTNEKLFF. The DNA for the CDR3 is TGTGCCAGCAGCATGGGGGGAACTAATGAAAAACTGTTTTTT.

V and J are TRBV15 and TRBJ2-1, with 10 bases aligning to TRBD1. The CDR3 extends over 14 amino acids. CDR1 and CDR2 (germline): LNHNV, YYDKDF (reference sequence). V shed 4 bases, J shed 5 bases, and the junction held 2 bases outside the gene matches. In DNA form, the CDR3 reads TGTGCCACCAGCAACGACAGGGGGCACAATGAGCAGTTCTTC. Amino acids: CATSNDRGHNEQFF.

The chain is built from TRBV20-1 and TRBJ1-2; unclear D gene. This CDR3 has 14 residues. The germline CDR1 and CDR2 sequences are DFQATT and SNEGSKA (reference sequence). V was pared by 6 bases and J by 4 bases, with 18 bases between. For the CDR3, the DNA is TGCAGTGCCCCGTCCTACAGTCCTCCCTATGGCTACACCTTC. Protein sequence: CSAPSYSPPYGYTF.

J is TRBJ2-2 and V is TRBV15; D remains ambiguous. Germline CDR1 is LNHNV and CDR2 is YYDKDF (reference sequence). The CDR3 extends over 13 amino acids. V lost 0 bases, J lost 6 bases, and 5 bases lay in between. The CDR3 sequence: CATSRDGAGELFF. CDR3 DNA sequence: TGTGCCACCAGCAGAGATGGGGCCGGGGAGCTGTTTTTT. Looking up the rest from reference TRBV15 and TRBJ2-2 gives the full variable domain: DAMVIQNPRYQVTQFGKPVTLSCSQTLNHNVMYWYQQKSSQAPKLLFHYYDKDFNNEADTPDNFQSRRPNTSFCFLDIRSPGLGDTAMYLCATSRDGAGELFFGEGSRLTVL.

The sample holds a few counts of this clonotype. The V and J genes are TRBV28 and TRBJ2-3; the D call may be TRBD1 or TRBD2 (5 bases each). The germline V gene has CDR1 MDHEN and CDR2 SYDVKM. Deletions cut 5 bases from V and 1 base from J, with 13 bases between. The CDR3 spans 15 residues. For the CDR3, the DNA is TGTGCCAGCAGTACCCGGGGCGAGGGCACAGATACGCAGTATTTT. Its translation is CASSTRGEGTDTQYF. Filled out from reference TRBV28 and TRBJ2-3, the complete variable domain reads DVKVTQSSRYLVKRTGEKVFLECVQDMDHENMFWYRQDPGLGLRLIYFSYDVKMKEKGDIPEGYSVSREKKERFSLILESASTNQTSMYLCASSTRGEGTDTQYFGPGTRLTVL.

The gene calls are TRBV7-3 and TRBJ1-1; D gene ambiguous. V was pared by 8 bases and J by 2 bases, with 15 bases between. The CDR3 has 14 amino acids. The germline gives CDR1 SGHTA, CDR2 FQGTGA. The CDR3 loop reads CASGLGELNTEAFF. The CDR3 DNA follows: TGTGCCAGCGGGCTCGGGGAACTTAACACTGAAGCTTTCTTT.

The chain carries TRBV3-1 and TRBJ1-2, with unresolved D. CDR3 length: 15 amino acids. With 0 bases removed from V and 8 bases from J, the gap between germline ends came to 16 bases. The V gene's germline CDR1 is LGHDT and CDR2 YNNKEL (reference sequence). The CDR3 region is CASSQDLEGSRGYTF. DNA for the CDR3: TGTGCCAGCAGCCAAGATTTGGAAGGATCTCGGGGCTACACCTTC. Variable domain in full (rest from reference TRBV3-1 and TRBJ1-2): DTAVSQTPKYLVTQMGNDKSIKCEQNLGHDTMYWYKQDSKKFLKIMFSYNNKELIINETVPNRFSPKSPDKAHLNLHINSLELGDSAVYFCASSQDLEGSRGYTFGSGTRLTVV.

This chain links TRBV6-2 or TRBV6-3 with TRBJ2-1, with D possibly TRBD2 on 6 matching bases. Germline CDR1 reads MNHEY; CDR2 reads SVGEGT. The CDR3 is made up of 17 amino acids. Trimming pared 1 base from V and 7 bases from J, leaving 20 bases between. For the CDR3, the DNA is TGTGCCAGCAGTTACTTCTCAGCGGGCGGTAGGGGAAATGAGCAGTTCTTC. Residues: CASSYFSAGGRGNEQFF.

CDR3 loop: CASSFSPRSDRDYEQYF. Here the CDR3 DNA reads TGCGCCAGCAGCTTCTCCCCCAGGTCGGACAGGGACTACGAGCAGTACTTC. This chain connects TRBV5-1 to TRBJ2-7; 8 nucleotides align to TRBD1. The CDR3 contains 17 residues. Per the germline V gene, CDR1 is SGHRS and CDR2 is YFSETQ. V lost 2 bases to trimming and J lost 3 bases; unmatched junction nucleotides: 13.

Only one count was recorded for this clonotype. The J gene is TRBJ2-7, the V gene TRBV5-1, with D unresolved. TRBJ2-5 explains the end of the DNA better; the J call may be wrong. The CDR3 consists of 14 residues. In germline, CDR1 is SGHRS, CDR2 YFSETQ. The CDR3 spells CASSLYNQGETQYF. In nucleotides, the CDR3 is TGCGCCAGCAGCTTGTATAACCAAGGGGAGACCCAGTACTTC.

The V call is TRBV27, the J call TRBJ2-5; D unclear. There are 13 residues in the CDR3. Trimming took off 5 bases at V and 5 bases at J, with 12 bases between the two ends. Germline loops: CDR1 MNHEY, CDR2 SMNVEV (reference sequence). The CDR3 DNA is TGTGCCAGCAGTGTATATACCAGTGAGACCCAGTACTTC. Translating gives CASSVYTSETQYF.

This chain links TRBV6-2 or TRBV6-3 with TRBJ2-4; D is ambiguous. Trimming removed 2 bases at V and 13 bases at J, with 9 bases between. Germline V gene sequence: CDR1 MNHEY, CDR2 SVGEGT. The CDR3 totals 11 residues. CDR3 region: CASSYEAFQYF. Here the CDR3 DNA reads TGTGCCAGCAGTTACGAGGCATTCCAGTACTTC.

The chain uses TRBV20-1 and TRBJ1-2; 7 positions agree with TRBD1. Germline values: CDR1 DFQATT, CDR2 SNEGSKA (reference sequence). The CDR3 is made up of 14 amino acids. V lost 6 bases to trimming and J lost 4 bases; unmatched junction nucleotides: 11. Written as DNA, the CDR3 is TGCAGTGCGAGGACAGGTCCTTCTGGCTATGGCTACACCTTC. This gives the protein CSARTGPSGYGYTF.

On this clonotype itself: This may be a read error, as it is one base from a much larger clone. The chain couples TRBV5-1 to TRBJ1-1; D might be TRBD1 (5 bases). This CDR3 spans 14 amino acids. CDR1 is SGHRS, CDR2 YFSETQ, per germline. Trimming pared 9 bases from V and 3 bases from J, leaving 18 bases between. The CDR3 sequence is CANCRGDGDTEAFF. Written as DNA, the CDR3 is TGCGCCAACTGCCGCGGGGACGGGGACACTGAAGCTTTCTTT.

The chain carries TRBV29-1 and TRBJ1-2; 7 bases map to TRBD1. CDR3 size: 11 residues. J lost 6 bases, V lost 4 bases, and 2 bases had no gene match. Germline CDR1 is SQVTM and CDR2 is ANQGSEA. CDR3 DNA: TGCAGCGTTGTCAGGGGGAATGGCTACACCTTC. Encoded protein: CSVVRGNGYTF.